Presented here are 10 T cell receptor beta chains from one specimen sequenced in a study of blood T cell repertoires in COVID-19. Assay: immunoSEQ multiplex PCR; the TCRdb copy retains only in-frame clones and omits some. The data hold 200,000 to 300,000 clones, with about 88% observed a single time. Sequencing was done on a sample of peripheral blood. All receptors come from a man between 60 and 75 years old who had recovered from COVID-19.

This clone was seen only a few times. The genes are TRBV6-1 and TRBJ2-2; 8 positions agree with TRBD1. CDR1 and CDR2 from the germline V gene are MNHNS and SASEGT. This CDR3 has 16 amino acids. With 4 bases clipped from V and 3 bases from J, the junction kept 7 bases outside the gene matches. DNA of the CDR3: TGTGCCAGCAGTGTTGAGACAGGGGTGGACACCGGGGAGCTGTTTTTT. The encoded protein is CASSVETGVDTGELFF.

The chain links TRBV9 to TRBJ1-3, with TRBD1 as a possible D gene (6 bases). Germline V gene sequence: CDR1 SGDLS, CDR2 YYNGEE. The CDR3 consists of 15 residues. The V end lost 4 bases, the J end lost 0 bases, and 11 bases lay between the germline ends. The CDR3 loop is CASSTRDNSGNTIYF. In nucleotides, the CDR3 is TGTGCCAGCAGCACCCGGGACAACTCTGGAAACACCATATATTTT. Full variable domain (remainder filled in from reference TRBV9 and TRBJ1-3): DSGVTQTPKHLITATGQRVTLRCSPRSGDLSVYWYQQSLDQGLQFLIQYYNGEERAKGNILERFSAQQFPDLHSELNLSSLELGDSALYFCASSTRDNSGNTIYFGEGSWLTVV.

V gene TRBV28 combines with J gene TRBJ1-4; D remains ambiguous. Trimming took 3 bases from V and 6 from J, leaving 11 bases between them. The CDR3 is 14 amino acids. Germline CDR1 reads MDHEN; CDR2 reads SYDVKM. The CDR3 sequence: CASSLLKRDEKLFF. CDR3 nucleotides: TGTGCCAGCAGTTTGTTAAAGAGGGATGAAAAACTGTTTTTT.

The rearrangement links TRBV7-7 to TRBJ1-1; D perhaps matches TRBD1 (5 bases). The length of the CDR3 is 13 residues. V gave up 5 bases and J gave up 6 bases, with 13 bases separating them. CDR1 is SSHAT and CDR2 is FNYEAQ in the germline V gene (reference sequence). The chain's CDR3 is CASSATDFAEAFF. The CDR3 bases are TGTGCCAGCAGCGCGACAGATTTCGCTGAAGCTTTCTTT.

CDR3 bases: TGTGCCAGCAGTTACTACGACAGGGGGGGAGAGACCCAGTACTTC. It codes for CASSYYDRGGETQYF. This chain connects TRBV6-6 to TRBJ2-5, with 9 bases aligning to TRBD1. In germline, CDR1 is MNHNY, CDR2 SVGAGI (reference sequence). Trimming at V came to 1 base and at J to 4 bases, leaving 4 bases not matched to a gene. The CDR3 extends over 15 amino acids.

This clone was seen only a few times. The chain recombines TRBV4-2 with TRBJ2-1, with 10 nucleotides matching TRBD2. Germline-derived CDR1 and CDR2 are LGHNA and YNFKEQ. V gave up 0 bases and J gave up 0 bases; unmatched junction bases: 5. The CDR3 has 18 amino acids. The CDR3 sequence is CASSQDWLAGASYNEQFF. CDR3 in DNA: TGTGCCAGCAGCCAAGATTGGCTAGCGGGAGCCTCCTACAATGAGCAGTTCTTC.

The chain carries TRBV29-1 and TRBJ2-7, with 7 nucleotides matching TRBD2. Germline assignment: CDR1 SQVTM and CDR2 ANQGSEA. Unmatched junction bases numbered 8, after V lost 8 bases and J lost 4 bases. CDR3 length: 12 amino acids. The CDR3 DNA sequence: TGCAGCATAGGGACTACCTCGTACGAGCAGTACTTC. Translation: CSIGTTSYEQYF.

The rearrangement joins TRBV11-2 to TRBJ2-5; 14 positions agree with TRBD2. The V and J ends lost 1 base and 5 bases, in that order; junction bases with no gene match: 9. In germline, CDR1 is SGHAT, CDR2 FQNNGV. The CDR3 is made up of 18 amino acids. The CDR3 region has the DNA TGTGCCAGCAGCTTAGTTCCCCGACTAGCGGGGGGGCGGGAGACCCAGTACTTC. Translation: CASSLVPRLAGGRETQYF.

The CDR3 here is CASSTDRGRERNEQFF. For the CDR3, the DNA is TGTGCCAGCAGCACGGACAGGGGGAGGGAGAGAAATGAGCAGTTCTTC. This chain uses TRBV13 with TRBJ2-1; 10 nucleotides align to TRBD1. The CDR3 has 16 amino acids. Looked up from germline, CDR1 is PRHDT and CDR2 is FYEKMQ (reference sequence). V lost 5 bases and J lost 7; bases outside the gene matches: 11.

This chain uses TRBV6-1 with TRBJ1-2; D gene unclear. The CDR3 is 14 amino acids. V was shortened by 1 base and J by 4 bases, with 10 bases between the two germline ends. In germline, CDR1 is MNHNS, CDR2 SASEGT. The CDR3 nucleotides are TGTGCCAGCAGTGAAGGCGGCATAAGCTATGGCTACACCTTC. It yields the protein CASSEGGISYGYTF.